The 5 T cell receptor beta chains below were found in one sample sequenced in a study of shared clonotypes between healthy human individuals. Generated by immunoSEQ multiplex PCR, the TCRdb table keeps only in-frame clones and is missing some. The sample gives about 660,000 clones, approximately 74% of which show up once; 1.5% to 2% is in the top ten. Sequencing was done on a sample of memory CD4+ T cells sorted from blood. Regarding subset: CD45RA-negative fraction. These receptors were taken from a woman aged 25-40 years in good health.

This chain links TRBV6-1 with TRBJ2-2; possibly TRBD1 or TRBD2 for D (5 bases each). Germline values: CDR1 MNHNS, CDR2 SASEGT. This CDR3 region has 14 residues. The V gene lost 8 bases and the J gene lost 1 base, with 11 bases spanning the gap. This CDR3 reads CASWRTLNTGELFF. The CDR3 DNA reads as TGTGCCAGCTGGAGGACACTGAACACCGGGGAGCTGTTTTTT.

As to this clone: The same CDR3 can be traced to other DNA sequences in this sample. The chain joins TRBV7-7 to TRBJ2-5; no firm D call. CDR3 length: 13 residues. Trimming left V 3 bases short and J 2 bases short, with 7 bases between. Looked up from germline, CDR1 is SSHAT and CDR2 is FNYEAQ (reference sequence). DNA for the CDR3: TGTGCCAGCAGCTTTGGGCCACAAGAGACCCAGTACTTC. Translation gives CASSFGPQETQYF.

CDR3 nucleotides: TGTGCCAGCAGCCGACGGTCCCCCGGGACTGGATCCTATGTAGCCTCCGAGCAGTACTTC. This codes for CASSRRSPGTGSYVASEQYF. The rearrangement uses TRBV27 and TRBJ2-7; weak D call: TRBD2 (6 bases). Trimming pared 6 bases from V and 6 bases from J, leaving 36 bases between. The CDR3 length is 20 residues. Germline CDR1 reads MNHEY; CDR2 reads SMNVEV (reference sequence).

The chain recombines TRBV7-9 with TRBJ2-3; 7 nucleotides line up with TRBD2. CDR3 length equals 15 residues. J was trimmed by 8 bases and V by 4 bases; bases with no gene match: 12. The germline gives CDR1 SEHNR, CDR2 FQNEAQ (reference sequence). CDR3: CASSYPGAGVGTQYF. Here the CDR3 DNA reads TGTGCCAGCAGCTATCCGGGTGCGGGGGTAGGTACGCAGTATTTT. Together with reference TRBV7-9 and TRBJ2-3, the CDR3 gives the full variable domain: DTGVSQNPRHKITKRGQNVTFRCDPISEHNRLYWYRQTLGQGPEFLTYFQNEAQLEKSRLLSDRFSAERPKGSFSTLEIQRTEQGDSAMYLCASSYPGAGVGTQYFGPGTRLTVL.

V usage is TRBV2 and J usage is TRBJ1-4; TRBD1 agrees at 8 bases. CDR1 is SNHLY, CDR2 FYNNEI, per germline. The length of the CDR3 is 20 residues. V shed 7 bases and J 0 bases; nucleotides not matched to a gene: 19. This CDR3 reads CASKRPSGTGPGSTNEKLFF. The CDR3 DNA is TGTGCCAGCAAAAGACCTTCCGGGACAGGCCCAGGATCAACTAATGAAAAACTGTTTTTT.